The present entry profiles one T cell receptor beta chain with its context. Antigen: not known. TCRdb keeps only in-frame clones here, not all; method: immunoSEQ multiplex PCR. Found here are approximately 15,000 clones, around three quarters of them singletons; the top ten hold approximately 1.9%. This CDR3 contains 15 residues. Looked up from germline, CDR1 is ENHRY and CDR2 is SYGVKD. The V gene lost 0 bases and the J gene lost 8 bases, with 16 bases spanning the gap. The data originate from a study of Tregs in tolerant kidney transplant recipients. Points from the study as a whole: Tolerant patients' donor-specific Tregs expanded beyond overall Tregs, suggesting antigen-driven growth. Biological reproducibility was not directly addressed, but technical replication error appeared minimal.

Unstimulated regulatory T cells (CD4+CD25+CD127-), CD4+CD25- non-regulatory cells, CD4 and CD8 cells were FACS-sorted from thawed PBMCs. An overnight rest at 37°C with approximately 210 IU/ml IL-2 preceded regulatory T cell sorting from thawed PBMCs. The starting material was Tregs from blood, obtained before the transplant. This sequence joins TRBV10-3 and TRBJ1-1, with TRBD1 as a possible D gene (5 bases). The source is a human donor who received a combined kidney and bone marrow transplant. CDR3 DNA: TGTGCCATCAGTGAGTCTTACGGTCGGGGGTCCGAAGCTTTCTTT. Encoded protein: CAISESYGRGSEAFF.